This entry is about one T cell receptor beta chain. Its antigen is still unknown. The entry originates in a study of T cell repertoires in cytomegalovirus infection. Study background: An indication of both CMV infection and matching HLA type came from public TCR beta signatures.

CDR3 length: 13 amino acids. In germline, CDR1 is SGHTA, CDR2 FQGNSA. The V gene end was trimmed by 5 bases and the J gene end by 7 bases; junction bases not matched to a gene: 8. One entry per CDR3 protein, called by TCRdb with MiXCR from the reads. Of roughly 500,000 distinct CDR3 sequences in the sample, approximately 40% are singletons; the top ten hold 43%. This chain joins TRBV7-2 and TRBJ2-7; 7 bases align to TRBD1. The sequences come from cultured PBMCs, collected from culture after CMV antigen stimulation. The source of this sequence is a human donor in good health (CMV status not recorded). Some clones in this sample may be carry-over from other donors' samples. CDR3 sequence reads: CASSNRQGGEQYF. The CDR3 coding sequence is TGTGCCAGCAGCAACAGACAGGGCGGTGAGCAGTACTTC.